This TCR beta chain was identified in a study of shared clonotypes between healthy human individuals. Per the germline V gene, CDR1 is SQVTM and CDR2 is ANQGSEA. This CDR3 is 12 amino acids long. The V gene lost 4 bases and the J gene lost 4 bases, with 11 bases spanning the gap. Sequenced by immunoSEQ multiplex PCR; TCRdb stores in-frame clones only, minus some. The sample consists of about 590,000 clones, nearly 97% of them appearing once. This clone was seen only a few times. CD45RO-negative, CCR7-selected cells formed the naive CD8 fraction, which excluded terminally differentiated effector memory CD45RA+ cells.

This TCR was recovered from a woman in her thirties in good health. The chain combines TRBV29-1 with TRBJ2-7; TRBD1 is a possible D gene (7 bases). Material for sequencing was naive CD8+ T cells sorted from blood. The CDR3 nucleotides are TGCAGCGTTGGACAGGGAGGTTACGAGCAGTACTTC. Translation gives CSVGQGGYEQYF.